These 5 T cell receptor beta chains came from one sample sequenced in a study of cytomegalovirus exposure and HLA in healthy donors. The primer mix had 60 Vbeta and 13 Jbeta primers. Sequencing was performed with immunoSEQ multiplex PCR; in TCRdb, only in-frame clones are kept and a portion is missing. The table shows approximately 170,000 clones, with about 76% occurring only once. The sequencing sample was made of PBMCs. Receptors were obtained from a male donor in good health and CMV-seropositive.

The chain combines TRBV30 with TRBJ1-2; tentative D call: TRBD1 (5 bases). V was trimmed by 2 bases and J by 4 bases, leaving 14 bases between them. The CDR3 has 14 amino acids. Germline V gives CDR1 GTSNPN, CDR2 SVGIG (reference sequence). CDR3 DNA sequence: TGTGCCTGGAGTACGGCAGGGTGGAGCTATGGCTACACCTTC. Translated: CAWSTAGWSYGYTF.

The genes are TRBV13 and TRBJ2-1; tentative D call: TRBD2 (6 bases). CDR1 and CDR2 from the germline V gene are PRHDT and FYEKMQ (reference sequence). The germline V and J ends were trimmed by 1 base and 0 bases, with 13 bases remaining between them. The CDR3 sequence is 17 residues long. CDR3 nucleotides: TGTGCCAGCAGCTTAGTGGGTCGGGAGATCTCCTACAATGAGCAGTTCTTC. Amino acids: CASSLVGREISYNEQFF.

The V gene is TRBV27, the J gene TRBJ1-1; D is uncertain. CDR3 length: 15 amino acids. Per the germline V gene, CDR1 is MNHEY and CDR2 is SMNVEV (reference sequence). Trimming removed 5 bases from V and 5 bases from J, with 18 bases in between. CDR3 DNA sequence: TGTGCCAGCAGTCCTCGACTAGTAGGAGAGACTGAAGCTTTCTTT. Translating it yields CASSPRLVGETEAFF.

The chain is built from TRBV5-8 and TRBJ1-3; D gene unclear. The CDR3 totals 13 residues. Deletions cut 0 bases from V and 4 bases from J, with 5 bases between. The germline CDR1 and CDR2 sequences are SGHTS and YDEGEE. CDR3: CASSLVRGNTIYF. The CDR3 DNA is TGTGCCAGCAGCTTGGTCCGGGGAAACACCATATATTTT.

The chain joins TRBV6-4 to TRBJ2-3; TRBD2 matches at 10 bases. This CDR3 region has 16 residues. Germline V gene lookup returns CDR1 MRHNA and CDR2 SNTAGT. V trimming: 2 bases; J trimming: 2 bases; junction bases outside the gene matches: 4. Here the CDR3 reads CASSDEAGGPTDTQYF. The CDR3 DNA sequence: TGTGCCAGCAGTGACGAAGCGGGGGGGCCCACAGATACGCAGTATTTT.